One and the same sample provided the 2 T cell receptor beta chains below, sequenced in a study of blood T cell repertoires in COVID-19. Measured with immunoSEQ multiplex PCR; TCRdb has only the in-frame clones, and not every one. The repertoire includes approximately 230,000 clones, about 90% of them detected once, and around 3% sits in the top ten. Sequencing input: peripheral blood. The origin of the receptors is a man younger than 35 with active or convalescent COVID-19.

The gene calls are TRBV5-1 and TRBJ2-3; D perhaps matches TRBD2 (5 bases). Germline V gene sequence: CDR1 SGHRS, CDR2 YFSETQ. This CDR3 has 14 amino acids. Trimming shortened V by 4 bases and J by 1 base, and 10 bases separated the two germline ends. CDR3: CASSGSPGTDTQYF. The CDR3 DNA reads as TGCGCCAGCAGCGGGAGCCCGGGCACAGATACGCAGTATTTT.

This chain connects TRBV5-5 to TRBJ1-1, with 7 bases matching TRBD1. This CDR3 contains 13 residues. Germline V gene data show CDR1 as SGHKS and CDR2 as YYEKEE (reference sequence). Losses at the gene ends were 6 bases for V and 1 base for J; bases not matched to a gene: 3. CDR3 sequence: CASNRDRNTEAFF. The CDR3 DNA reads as TGTGCCAGCAACCGGGACAGGAACACTGAAGCTTTCTTT.